Listed below are T cell receptor beta chains from one sample, sequenced in a study of response to subunit inactivated influenza vaccine. TCRdb redid the calling of the RT-PCR reads with MiXCR, one entry per CDR3 protein. The sample lists hundreds of thousands of distinct CDR3 sequences, approximately 10% occurring once. This sample also appeared in a second study, on T cells expressing NK-cell markers.

The material was PBMCs from blood, obtained on the day of vaccination. The receptors here all came from a middle-aged man who received an inactivated influenza vaccine. Both conserved end residues are part of each CDR3. Each record gives: V gene, J gene, clone size, D gene, CDR3 protein, CDR3 DNA. A D gene is named only where the DNA matches it firmly. Expanded clones get a size class; other rows say once, few or many, or leave the size out.

TRBV10-3	TRBJ1-3	.	.	CAVSPYLDSGNTMYF	TGTGCCGTCAGTCCTTACCTAGACTCTGGAAACACCATGTATTTT
TRBV6-5	TRBJ1-6	.	.	CASSYSGRTSNSPLHF	TGTGCCAGCAGTTACTCGGGCAGGACATCTAATTCACCCCTCCACTTT
TRBV7-2	TRBJ2-1	few	TRBD2	CASSTQRTSPTWDEQFF	TGTGCCAGCAGCACGCAACGGACTAGCCCCACGTGGGATGAGCAGTTCTTC
TRBV5-4	TRBJ2-1	many	.	CASSLGASREGQFF	TGTGCCAGCAGCTTGGGAGCTTCGAGGGAAGGGCAGTTCTTC
TRBV5-1	TRBJ2-3	.	.	CASSLRGAGTDTQYF	TGCGCCAGCAGCTTGCGGGGGGCAGGCACAGATACGCAGTATTTT
TRBV4-1	TRBJ2-2	few	TRBD1	CASSQLQTGLITGELFF	TGCGCCAGCAGCCAATTACAGACAGGGTTAATCACCGGGGAGCTGTTTTTT
TRBV20-1	TRBJ2-5	.	.	CSATPAEGNQETQYF	TGCAGTGCTACCCCGGCGGAGGGAAACCAAGAGACCCAGTACTTC
TRBV20-1	TRBJ1-1	.	.	CSARVWTYTEAFF	TGCAGTGCTAGAGTGTGGACGTATACTGAAGCTTTCTTT
TRBV15	TRBJ2-2	.	.	CATSKGEFPGELFF	TGTGCCACCAGCAAGGGGGAGTTCCCCGGGGAGCTGTTTTTT
TRBV6-2/TRBV6-3	TRBJ2-5	.	.	CASSFAGIETQYF	TGTGCCAGCAGTTTTGCCGGAATTGAGACCCAGTACTTC
TRBV11-2	TRBJ1-2	.	.	CASSLEVSNYGYTF	TGTGCCAGCAGCTTAGAAGTCAGTAACTATGGCTACACCTTC
TRBV12-3/TRBV12-4	TRBJ1-4	few	.	CASSLALDNEKLFF	TGTGCCAGCAGTTTAGCCCTGGATAATGAAAAACTGTTTTTT
TRBV7-9	TRBJ1-4	many	TRBD1	CASSYRQGTEKLFF	TGTGCCAGCAGCTATCGACAGGGTACGGAAAAACTGTTTTTT
TRBV12-3/TRBV12-4	TRBJ2-6	many	.	CASSFGGGFGANVLTF	TGTGCCAGCAGTTTCGGGGGAGGATTTGGGGCCAACGTCCTGACTTTC
TRBV5-1	TRBJ2-7	few	TRBD1	CASSMGQVAEQYF	TGCGCCAGCAGCATGGGACAGGTCGCCGAGCAGTACTTC
TRBV3-1	TRBJ2-3	few	TRBD2	CASSRRTSADTQYF	TGTGCCAGCAGCAGACGGACTAGCGCAGATACGCAGTATTTT
TRBV11-2	TRBJ2-1	.	.	CASSRLSLNAKDEQFF	TGTGCCAGCAGCAGGCTTAGTTTAAACGCTAAGGATGAGCAGTTCTTC
TRBV29-1	TRBJ2-7	few	TRBD2	CSVVRAGGHEQYF	TGCAGCGTTGTAAGAGCGGGAGGCCACGAGCAGTACTTC
TRBV6-5	TRBJ1-1	few	.	CASRDRSISEAFF	TGTGCCAGCAGGGACCGGAGTATCTCTGAAGCTTTCTTT
TRBV5-8	TRBJ2-7	.	.	CASSLPYF	TGTGCCAGCAGCTTGCCCTACTTC
TRBV7-8	TRBJ2-2	few	.	CASSPGTFGELFF	TGTGCCAGCAGTCCCGGGACTTTCGGGGAGCTGTTTTTT
TRBV7-9	TRBJ1-2	few	.	CASSLTAMGLGGYTF	TGTGCCAGCAGCTTAACGGCTATGGGCCTAGGGGGCTACACCTTC
TRBV12-3/TRBV12-4	TRBJ1-6	.	TRBD1	CASSSRGLGNSPLHF	TGTGCCAGCAGTTCGAGGGGGCTAGGTAATTCACCCCTCCACTTT
TRBV28	TRBJ2-7	few	TRBD1	CASLYRQGNYEQYF	TGTGCCAGCCTTTACCGACAGGGCAACTACGAGCAGTACTTC
TRBV20-1	TRBJ2-3	many	.	CSASRGTDTQYF	TGCAGTGCCTCTCGGGGGACAGATACGCAGTATTTT
TRBV18	TRBJ2-7	few	.	CASSPIGQFYEQYF	TGTGCCAGCTCACCAATCGGACAATTCTACGAGCAGTACTTC
TRBV12-3/TRBV12-4	TRBJ1-2	.	.	CASSLRTEYGYTF	TGTGCCAGCAGTTTAAGAACAGAGTATGGCTACACCTTC
TRBV12-3/TRBV12-4	TRBJ2-3	few	.	CASNLEGGPTDTQYF	TGTGCCAGCAACTTGGAAGGGGGGCCCACAGATACGCAGTATTTT
TRBV6-2/TRBV6-3	TRBJ2-5	.	.	CASSYDGGETQYF	TGTGCCAGCAGTTACGATGGGGGAGAGACCCAGTACTTC
TRBV5-1	TRBJ2-7	many	.	CASSLVGIPYEQYF	TGCGCCAGCAGCTTGGTAGGAATCCCCTACGAGCAGTACTTC
TRBV5-1	TRBJ2-1	.	TRBD2	CASSLVGLFYNEQFF	TGCGCCAGCAGCTTGGTGGGACTATTCTACAATGAGCAGTTCTTC
TRBV5-1	TRBJ2-7	.	.	CASSFSVHDYEQYF	TGCGCCAGCAGCTTCTCGGTGCACGACTACGAGCAGTACTTC
TRBV6-2/TRBV6-3	TRBJ2-6	few	.	CASSYTIPSGSGANVLTF	TGTGCCAGCAGTTACACTATACCCAGCGGATCTGGGGCCAACGTCCTGACTTTC
TRBV9	TRBJ2-5	.	TRBD1	CASSPQWGGTGGVETQYF	TGTGCCAGCAGCCCCCAGTGGGGCGGGACAGGGGGCGTTGAGACCCAGTACTTC
TRBV12-3/TRBV12-4	TRBJ1-6	.	.	CASSKGSPLHF	TGTGCCAGCAGTAAGGGGTCACCCCTCCACTTT
TRBV6-1	TRBJ2-7	.	.	CASSAKTATEQYF	TGTGCCAGCAGTGCAAAGACAGCTACGGAGCAGTACTTC
TRBV28	TRBJ2-5	many	TRBD2	CASTTPLLAGNQETQYF	TGTGCCAGCACCACTCCTCTACTAGCGGGGAATCAAGAGACCCAGTACTTC
TRBV5-1	TRBJ2-1	many	.	CASATSGSSYNEQFF	TGCGCCAGCGCCACCAGCGGGTCTTCCTACAATGAGCAGTTCTTC
TRBV14	TRBJ2-1	.	.	CASSRLGRASNEQFF	TGTGCCAGCAGCCGACTGGGAAGGGCGTCCAATGAGCAGTTCTTC
TRBV3-1	TRBJ2-1	many	TRBD2	CASSQGLAGGNEQFF	TGTGCCAGCAGCCAAGGACTAGCGGGCGGCAATGAGCAGTTCTTC
TRBV4-2	TRBJ2-1	many	.	CASSQGRTWGIGNEQFF	TGTGCCAGCAGCCAGGGTCGTACTTGGGGTATTGGCAATGAGCAGTTCTTC
TRBV5-1	TRBJ1-4	.	.	CASSLLGVNNEKLFF	TGCGCCAGCAGCTTGTTAGGGGTCAATAATGAAAAACTGTTTTTT
TRBV5-1	TRBJ2-1	.	TRBD2	CASSLSAGGPKEQFF	TGCGCCAGTAGCTTGTCAGCGGGAGGGCCGAAGGAGCAGTTCTTC
TRBV10-1	TRBJ1-1	many	.	CASSQGRVAEAFF	TGCGCCAGCAGTCAGGGACGAGTGGCTGAAGCTTTCTTT
TRBV9	TRBJ2-3	few	TRBD1	CASSARTGAASDTQYF	TGTGCCAGCAGCGCCCGGACAGGGGCAGCCTCAGATACGCAGTATTTT
TRBV20-1	TRBJ2-2	once	TRBD1	CSAADRPNTGELFF	TGCAGTGCCGCGGACAGGCCGAACACCGGGGAGCTGTTTTTT
TRBV9	TRBJ1-1	few	TRBD1	CASSLSGTGGSLNTEAFF	TGTGCCAGCAGCCTCTCCGGGACAGGGGGCTCGTTGAACACTGAAGCTTTCTTT
TRBV19	TRBJ2-3	.	.	CASRPTGTHTDTQYF	TGTGCCAGTAGGCCTACGGGGACCCACACAGATACGCAGTATTTT
TRBV5-1	TRBJ2-5	few	.	CASSIGWEPRRETQYF	TGCGCCAGCAGCATTGGGTGGGAGCCACGTCGGGAGACCCAGTACTTC
TRBV12-3/TRBV12-4	TRBJ2-5	.	TRBD2	CASRPSGGQETQYF	TGTGCCAGCCGACCTAGCGGGGGCCAAGAGACCCAGTACTTC
TRBV19	TRBJ1-4	.	.	CASSVQGANEKLFF	TGTGCCAGTAGTGTACAGGGAGCTAATGAAAAACTGTTTTTT
TRBV7-9	TRBJ1-3	many	TRBD1	CASSYLTGTGRSSGNTIYF	TGTGCCAGCAGCTACCTTACCGGGACAGGCAGAAGCTCTGGAAACACCATATATTTT
TRBV2	TRBJ1-6	few	.	CASSERDAFNSPLHF	TGTGCCAGCAGTGAAAGGGACGCCTTTAATTCACCCCTCCACTTT
TRBV12-3/TRBV12-4	TRBJ1-1	many	.	CASSLQGADTEAFF	TGTGCCAGCAGTCTACAGGGTGCTGACACTGAAGCTTTCTTT
TRBV7-2	TRBJ1-5	.	.	CASSERSSNQPQHF	TGTGCCAGCAGCGAACGGAGTAGCAATCAGCCCCAGCATTTT
TRBV28	TRBJ2-7	.	TRBD1	CASNRQGSDLYEQYF	TGTGCCAGCAATCGACAGGGCTCCGACTTATACGAGCAGTACTTC
TRBV6-5	TRBJ2-1	.	.	CASSYRGAREQFF	TGTGCCAGCAGTTACCGGGGGGCCAGGGAGCAGTTCTTC
TRBV11-2	TRBJ2-7	.	TRBD2	CASSFRPGPLSGTSRYEQYF	TGTGCCAGCAGCTTTAGACCGGGACCCCTGAGCGGGACTAGTCGGTACGAGCAGTACTTC
TRBV30	TRBJ2-1	.	.	CAWRGDARDWENEQFF	TGTGCCTGGAGGGGGGATGCTAGAGACTGGGAGAATGAGCAGTTCTTC